This T cell receptor (beta chain) originates from a study of blood T cell repertoires in COVID-19. Assignment of participants to cohorts was predicated upon participant-reported clinical history. The CDR3 totals 14 residues. V was shortened by 4 bases and J by 0 bases, with 7 bases between the two germline ends. Germline values: CDR1 LNHDA, CDR2 SQIVND (reference sequence). TCRdb's copy holds only in-frame clones and misses some; the assay was immunoSEQ multiplex PCR. Here the sample spans around 150,000 clones, under 90% being singletons. The chain combines TRBV19 with TRBJ1-5; D unclear. The source material was PBMCs or T cells enriched from blood (not recorded which). The origin of this receptor is a man over 45 who had recovered from COVID-19. As DNA, the CDR3 is TGTGCCAGTAGTAAACGGGATAGCAATCAGCCCCAGCATTTT. Its protein is CASSKRDSNQPQHF.